Listed here are 8 T cell receptor beta chains from one sample, sequenced in a study of glioma-infiltrating T cells after dendritic cell vaccination. Sequenced by immunoSEQ multiplex PCR; TCRdb stores in-frame clones only, minus some. The sample has tens of thousands of clones; almost 85% are singletons. The specimen was blood, collected before dendritic cell vaccination. The receptors shown here come from a human donor with glioblastoma.

The chain links TRBV5-1 to TRBJ1-2, with 7 bases matching TRBD1. Trimming removed 0 bases from V and 5 bases from J; junction bases left unmatched: 10. Germline CDR1 and CDR2: SGHRS and YFSETQ. The CDR3 length is 16 residues. The CDR3 bases are TGCGCCAGCAGCTTGGCGAGTCAACAGGGGAGGTATGGCTACACCTTC. This codes for CASSLASQQGRYGYTF. Based on the CDR3 plus reference TRBV5-1 and TRBJ1-2, the full variable domain is KAGVTQTPRYLIKTRGQQVTLSCSPISGHRSVSWYQQTPGQGLQFLFEYFSETQRNKGNFPGRFSGRQFSNSRSEMNVSTLELGDSALYLCASSLASQQGRYGYTFGSGTRLTVV.

This chain links TRBV7-2 with TRBJ2-3, with 11 positions matching TRBD2. Germline V gene sequence: CDR1 SGHTA, CDR2 FQGNSA. The CDR3 contains 16 residues. V gave up 5 bases and J gave up 6 bases; unmatched junction bases: 10. As DNA, the CDR3 is TGTGCCAGCAGCGCGCGGACTAGCGGGTGGGGGGATACGCAGTATTTT. This gives the protein CASSARTSGWGDTQYF.

This sequence joins TRBV6-5 and TRBJ2-1; the match to TRBD1 covers 8 bases. Trimming at V came to 4 bases and at J to 4 bases, leaving 3 bases not matched to a gene. The CDR3 consists of 14 residues. Germline V gene sequence: CDR1 MNHEY, CDR2 SVGAGI. The CDR3 sequence: CASSSGDRYNEQFF. The CDR3 coding sequence is TGTGCCAGCAGTTCCGGGGACAGGTACAATGAGCAGTTCTTC.

V gene TRBV5-4 combines with J gene TRBJ2-3, with D unresolved. Germline assignment: CDR1 SGHNT and CDR2 YYREEE (reference sequence). Trimming removed 1 base from V and 1 base from J, with 7 bases in between. The CDR3 has 14 residues. The CDR3 protein is CASSLRLGTDTQYF. The CDR3 DNA reads as TGTGCCAGCAGCTTGAGACTTGGCACAGATACGCAGTATTTT.

The rearrangement uses TRBV7-8 and TRBJ2-1; 9 nucleotides align to TRBD1. The CDR3 has 15 residues. Germline-derived CDR1 and CDR2 are SGHVS and FQNEAQ. J lost 8 bases, V lost 5 bases, and 10 bases had no gene match. Written as DNA, the CDR3 is TGTGCCAGCAGCCAAGGACAGGGGTCCATCCATGAGCAGTTCTTC. The encoded protein is CASSQGQGSIHEQFF.

The chain joins TRBV7-9 to TRBJ1-5, with D maybe TRBD1 (5 bases). Germline CDR1 reads SEHNR; CDR2 reads FQNEAQ (reference sequence). This CDR3 contains 15 residues. V was clipped by 5 bases and J by 4 bases, with 15 bases between them. In DNA form, the CDR3 reads TGTGCCAGCAGCCAGGGTATGGGGTCAAATCAGCCCCAGCATTTT. This translates into CASSQGMGSNQPQHF.

This chain joins TRBV19 and TRBJ2-1; D possibly corresponds to TRBD1 (5 bases). Germline loops: CDR1 LNHDA, CDR2 SQIVND (reference sequence). With 2 bases removed from V and 5 bases from J, the gap between germline ends came to 10 bases. This CDR3 spans 14 amino acids. CDR3 nucleotide sequence: TGTGCCAGTAGTATATCGGCAGGGAACAATGAGCAGTTCTTC. It codes for CASSISAGNNEQFF.

The chain links TRBV2 to TRBJ2-7; 11 bases fit TRBD2. CDR3 length: 14 residues. Germline V lookup: CDR1 SNHLY, CDR2 FYNNEI. After removal of 6 bases from V and 5 bases from J, the junction contained 6 bases not matched to a gene. CDR3 nucleotides: TGTGCCAGCAGCGGAACTAGCGGGGGACACGAGCAGTACTTC. Residues: CASSGTSGGHEQYF. Full variable domain (rest looked up from reference TRBV2 and TRBJ2-7): EPEVTQTPSHQVTQMGQEVILRCVPISNHLYFYWYRQILGQKVEFLVSFYNNEISEKSEIFDDQFSVERPDGSNFTLKIRSTKLEDSAMYFCASSGTSGGHEQYFGPGTRLTVT.